Each of the 3 T cell receptor beta chains below was sequenced from the same sample in a study of metastatic and nonmetastatic thyroid tumors. TCRdb re-called clones from the PCR reads using MiXCR. This table holds roughly 40,000 clones, about 12% found once. Ahead of thyroid surgery, no patient had received treatment of any kind. The sequenced sample was blood. The receptors shown here come from a male donor with papillary thyroid cancer or a benign thyroid nodule (not recorded which). Some clones in this sample may be carry-over from other donors' samples.

On this clone: A much bigger clone sits one base away, suggesting this may be a read error. The rearrangement links TRBV5-6 to TRBJ2-7; D gene uncertain. Germline assignment: CDR1 SGHDT and CDR2 YYEEEE. V was clipped by 0 bases and J by 5 bases, with 6 bases between them. This CDR3 comprises 12 residues. The CDR3 reads CASSLVVDEQYF. The CDR3 coding sequence is TGTGCCAGCAGCTTGGTCGTGGACGAGCAGTACTTC.

This clone was counted many times. Compared with germline, one end of the junction differs, possibly owing to a read error. The genes are TRBV20-1 and TRBJ1-2; no firm D call. Germline V CDR1 and CDR2: DFQATT, SNEGSKA (reference sequence). The CDR3 spans 11 residues. CDR3 sequence (DNA): TGCAGCGCGGGCAGCAACTATGGCCACACCTTC. It codes for CSAGSNYGHTF.

Ten or more counts support this clone. A much larger clone differs from this one at a single base, so this may be a read error. This specimen includes other DNA sequences encoding the same CDR3. The chain has TRBV27 and TRBJ1-1; TRBD1 agrees at 8 bases. The CDR3 is 13 residues long. Germline CDR1 MNHEY, CDR2 SMNVEV (reference sequence). The DNA for the CDR3 is TGTGCCAGCAGCCGGACAGGGATCACTGAAGCTTTCTTC. Translating gives CASSRTGITEAFF.